One sample yielded the 8 T cell receptor beta chains listed below, sequenced in a study of cytotoxic CD8 clonotypes in ibrutinib-treated CLL. Clones were sequenced by immunoSEQ multiplex PCR, and TCRdb holds only the in-frame ones, with some missing. The table lists about 50,000 clones, 57% of them singletons. This material consisted of PBMCs, taken after 24 months of ibrutinib treatment. The receptors derive from a human donor with chronic lymphocytic leukemia.

This chain joins TRBV18 and TRBJ1-6, with 8 bases that match TRBD1. Per germline, CDR1 KGHSH and CDR2 LQKENI. The CDR3 loop spans 13 amino acids. The V and J ends lost 5 bases and 8 bases, in that order; junction bases with no gene match: 2. The CDR3 region has the DNA TGTGCCAGCTCAGAACAGGGGGATTCACCCCTCCACTTT. Its protein is CASSEQGDSPLHF. The full variable domain, rest sourced from reference TRBV18 and TRBJ1-6, is NAGVMQNPRHLVRRRGQEARLRCSPMKGHSHVYWYRQLPEEGLKFMVYLQKENIIDESGMPKERFSAEFPKEGPSILRIQQVVRGDSAAYFCASSEQGDSPLHFGNGTRLTVT.

This clone has just a few counts. This chain connects TRBV2 to TRBJ1-5; D is unresolved. The CDR3 totals 15 residues. Trimming cost V 0 bases and J 8 bases, with 14 bases left between them. Germline V gives CDR1 SNHLY, CDR2 FYNNEI. The CDR3 bases are TGTGCCAGCAGTGAAGCCCTTGGGGTCGGGGAGCCCCAGCATTTT. Amino acid sequence: CASSEALGVGEPQHF.

The J gene is TRBJ2-3, the V gene TRBV6-6; no reliable D call. V was trimmed by 8 bases and J by 2 bases, leaving 11 bases between them. The CDR3 loop spans 13 amino acids. Germline V gene sequence: CDR1 MNHNY, CDR2 SVGAGI (reference sequence). The chain's CDR3 is CASRPALTDTQYF. CDR3 sequence (DNA): TGTGCCAGCCGGCCAGCCCTCACAGATACGCAGTATTTT.

This clone was counted at least ten times. The rearrangement uses TRBV4-1 and TRBJ1-2; a possible D gene is TRBD1 (6 bases). V was cut by 4 bases and J by 4 bases, with 16 bases left in between. This CDR3 is built from 15 residues. The germline CDR1 and CDR2 sequences are MGHRA and YSYEKL. The CDR3 here is CASSPRTEITYGYTF. The CDR3 region has the DNA TGCGCCAGCAGCCCCAGGACAGAAATTACCTATGGCTACACCTTC.

The CDR3 region has the DNA TGTGCCATCACGCCGGGGAGGAACTATGGCTACACCTTC. This sequence encodes CAITPGRNYGYTF. The gene calls are TRBV10-3 and TRBJ1-2, with D unresolved. Germline V gives CDR1 ENHRY, CDR2 SYGVKD. The CDR3 loop spans 13 amino acids. Trimming stripped 7 bases from V and 2 bases from J, with 11 bases between.

The chain is built from TRBV6-1 and TRBJ1-3; the D is unclear. The CDR3 runs 19 residues. Germline V lookup: CDR1 MNHNS, CDR2 SASEGT. V was cut by 2 bases and J by 0 bases, with 20 bases left in between. This CDR3 is CASSERTLQATSSGNTIYF. The CDR3 coding sequence is TGTGCCAGCAGTGAACGAACCTTGCAGGCCACCAGCTCTGGAAACACCATATATTTT.

For this clone: At the DNA level, this CDR3 is encoded by other sequences in the same sample as well. V gene TRBV9 combines with J gene TRBJ2-1; 8 positions match TRBD1. The V gene's germline CDR1 is SGDLS and CDR2 YYNGEE. The trim removed 4 bases at V and 4 bases at J, leaving 7 bases unmatched. This CDR3 spans 15 amino acids. The CDR3 DNA reads as TGTGCCAGCAGCCCACGGGACAGGACATACAATGAGCAGTTCTTC. Translation gives CASSPRDRTYNEQFF.

This clone was observed a single time. The genes are TRBV2 and TRBJ2-3, with TRBD2 matching 9 bases. This CDR3 spans 15 amino acids. Trimming took 9 bases from V and 4 from J; bases not matched to a gene: 11. The germline CDR1 and CDR2 sequences are SNHLY and FYNNEI. The CDR3 nucleotides are TGTGCCAGTGCAGCGACTAGCGGAGTCGCAGATACGCAGTATTTT. Protein sequence: CASAATSGVADTQYF.